The 29 T cell receptor beta chains below come from one sample, sequenced in a study of blood T cell repertoires in COVID-19 (dated by TCRdb to 2019 to 2021). The library was made by the immunoSEQ multiplex PCR assay. Imported from immuneACCESS, the table was reduced by TCRdb to in-frame sequences with V and J called. These copies leave out some clones; in studies compared against another copy, an unresolved V gene accounts for under half, and the cause of the remainder is not known. For this sample there are some 300,000 clones; approximately 84% appear just once. 3.5% to 5% of the sample comes from the top ten. The sample consisted of PBMCs or T cells enriched from blood (not recorded which). The receptors were sampled from a man younger than 45 who had recovered from COVID-19.

This clone was found once. The chain joins TRBV30 to TRBJ2-2; TRBD2 matches at 14 bases. Unmatched junction bases numbered 1, after V lost 8 bases and J lost 2 bases. CDR3 length: 14 amino acids. Germline assignment: CDR1 GTSNPN and CDR2 SVGIG (reference sequence). CDR3 sequence (DNA): TGTGCCGGACTAGCGGGGGGTAACACCGGGGAGCTGTTTTTT. Translated, it gives CAGLAGGNTGELFF.

This sequence joins TRBV10-1 and TRBJ2-7; D remains unclear. The germline V and J ends were trimmed by 4 bases and 7 bases, with 11 bases remaining between them. This CDR3 spans 12 amino acids. Germline assignment: CDR1 WNHNN and CDR2 SYGVQD (reference sequence). As DNA, the CDR3 is TGCGCCAGCAGTGCGGGTTATGGGGAGCAGTACTTC. Its translation: CASSAGYGEQYF.

V and J are TRBV12-3 or TRBV12-4 and TRBJ2-7; D might be TRBD1 (5 bases). V was trimmed by 7 bases and J by 2 bases, leaving 9 bases between them. The CDR3 is 12 residues long. The CDR3 coding sequence is TGTGCCAGCATGCAGGGAACCTACGAGCAGTACTTC. This translates into CASMQGTYEQYF.

V usage is TRBV20-1 and J usage is TRBJ2-1, with TRBD1 matching 8 bases. The germline CDR1 and CDR2 sequences are DFQATT and SNEGSKA (reference sequence). V dropped 3 bases and J dropped 3; count of bases not matched to a gene: 10. This CDR3 has 16 amino acids. CDR3 bases: TGCAGTGCTAGTGGTTCCGACAGGGGCGACTACAATGAGCAGTTCTTC. Translated: CSASGSDRGDYNEQFF.

V and J are TRBV7-8 and TRBJ1-1; D is ambiguous. The CDR3 extends over 14 amino acids. Germline CDR1 SGHVS, CDR2 FQNEAQ. The V end lost 10 bases, the J end lost 1 base, and 16 bases lay between the germline ends. CDR3 loop: CATTSWEANTEAFF. CDR3 DNA: TGTGCCACCACAAGTTGGGAGGCGAACACTGAAGCTTTCTTT.

V usage is TRBV18 and J usage is TRBJ1-4, with TRBD1 identical over 8 bases. The CDR3 is 17 residues long. V lost 3 bases and J lost 4; bases outside the gene matches: 10. The germline gives CDR1 KGHSH, CDR2 LQKENI. CDR3: CASSPLTGGAGNEKLFF. CDR3 coding DNA: TGTGCCAGCTCACCGCTTACAGGGGGAGCGGGTAATGAAAAACTGTTTTTT.

The chain has TRBV6-5 and TRBJ2-1; 7 bases agree with TRBD2. The germline CDR1 and CDR2 sequences are MNHEY and SVGAGI. Germline trimming cut 7 bases from V and 3 bases from J; bases unmatched to any gene: 9. The CDR3 consists of 15 residues. This CDR3 is CASKVGLADYNEQFF. CDR3 DNA sequence: TGTGCCAGCAAGGTGGGCCTAGCGGACTACAATGAGCAGTTCTTC.

The chain carries TRBV19 and TRBJ2-1; D uncertain. With 6 bases removed from V and 5 bases from J, the gap between germline ends came to 11 bases. This CDR3 spans 13 amino acids. CDR1 is LNHDA, CDR2 SQIVND, per germline (reference sequence). The CDR3: CASSPGSDNEQFF. The CDR3 DNA reads TGTGCCAGTAGCCCGGGTTCCGACAATGAGCAGTTCTTC.

This sequence joins TRBV7-9 and TRBJ1-4; a weak D match, TRBD1 (6 bases). CDR3 length equals 15 residues. Trimming stripped 7 bases from V and 2 bases from J, with 14 bases between. Per the germline V gene, CDR1 is SEHNR and CDR2 is FQNEAQ (reference sequence). CDR3 bases: TGTGCCAGCATCCGAGGGGGTTCGACTAATGAAAAACTGTTTTTT. Amino acids: CASIRGGSTNEKLFF.

The chain carries TRBV4-1 and TRBJ1-3; D is uncertain. V was clipped by 4 bases and J by 0 bases, with 10 bases between them. This CDR3 contains 15 residues. The germline gives CDR1 MGHRA, CDR2 YSYEKL. Here the CDR3 DNA reads TGCGCCAGCAGCCTCCGACACCTCTCTGGAAACACCATATATTTT. It codes for CASSLRHLSGNTIYF.

The V gene is TRBV5-1, the J gene TRBJ1-2; D ambiguous. This CDR3 has 15 residues. V gave up 3 bases and J gave up 0 bases, with 12 bases separating them. The germline CDR1 and CDR2 sequences are SGHRS and YFSETQ. The DNA of the CDR3 is TGCGCCAGCAGCTCGACGGGAGGGACTAACTATGGCTACACCTTC. Its protein is CASSSTGGTNYGYTF.

The gene calls are TRBV19 and TRBJ2-4; D may be TRBD2 (5 bases). The V gene's germline CDR1 is LNHDA and CDR2 SQIVND (reference sequence). CDR3 length: 12 amino acids. Trimming took 3 bases from V and 8 from J, leaving 8 bases between them. The CDR3 loop reads CASSIFGDIQYF. In DNA, the CDR3 is TGTGCCAGTAGTATTTTCGGGGACATTCAGTACTTC.

The chain uses TRBV21-1 and TRBJ2-1; TRBD2 is taken as the D call from the table, unchecked against the DNA. TRBV21-1 is a listed pseudogene. This CDR3 is built from 15 residues. The CDR3 DNA sequence: TGTGCCAGCAGCAAAGGGGGACTAGCGGGAGATGAGCAGTTCTTC. The encoded protein is CASSKGGLAGDEQFF.

The J gene is TRBJ2-3, the V gene TRBV21-1; the DNA was not used to check the table's D call, TRBD2. TRBV21-1 is shown as a pseudogene. The CDR3 covers 23 residues. The CDR3 nucleotides are TGTGCCAGCACCCCCCCCTTGGGGGGAAAGTTCGGGAGAGCCCTACGCCGCACAGATACGCAGTATTTT. As protein: CASTPPLGGKFGRALRRTDTQYF.

The chain employs TRBV7-8 and TRBJ1-3, with a weak D call TRBD1 (6 bases). V shed 4 bases and J shed 2 bases, with 12 bases lying between them. Per the germline V gene, CDR1 is SGHVS and CDR2 is FQNEAQ. The CDR3 sequence is 15 residues long. The CDR3 loop reads CASSYQRQAGNTIYF. In DNA form, the CDR3 reads TGTGCCAGCAGCTACCAACGACAGGCTGGAAACACCATATATTTT.

The rearrangement uses TRBV14 and TRBJ2-7; D remains unclear. Germline V gene data show CDR1 as SGHDN and CDR2 as FVKESK. The CDR3 is made up of 15 amino acids. Between the trimmed V and J ends, which lost 3 bases and 2 bases, there was a span of 14 bases. The CDR3 region has the DNA TGTGCCAGCAGCCATATCGGGTACGAAGCCTACGAGCAGTACTTC. It yields the protein CASSHIGYEAYEQYF.

This clone was recorded once. The chain uses TRBV30 and TRBJ1-6; D possibly corresponds to TRBD1 (6 bases). CDR3 length equals 13 residues. Germline lookup yields CDR1 GTSNPN and CDR2 SVGIG (reference sequence). The V and J ends lost 5 bases and 11 bases respectively, with 16 bases between them. The CDR3 DNA sequence: TGTGCCTGGCATCCGGGACAATGGACACCCCTCCACTTT. It is translated as CAWHPGQWTPLHF.

This chain links TRBV11-1 with TRBJ2-1; a possible D gene is TRBD2 (6 bases). The CDR3 has 14 residues. Trimming took off 6 bases at V and 4 bases at J, with 13 bases between the two ends. CDR1 and CDR2 from the germline V gene are SGHAT and FQDESV (reference sequence). The CDR3 is CASRDRDSYNEQFF. The CDR3, as DNA: TGTGCCAGCAGGGACCGGGACTCATACAATGAGCAGTTCTTC.

The chain couples TRBV10-3 to TRBJ1-1; 9 bases are shared with TRBD1. This CDR3 spans 15 amino acids. Germline CDR1 reads ENHRY; CDR2 reads SYGVKD. The V and J ends lost 3 bases and 2 bases, in that order; junction bases with no gene match: 4. The CDR3 reads CAISDPGQGNTEAFF. The CDR3 DNA reads TGTGCCATCAGTGACCCGGGACAGGGAAACACTGAAGCTTTCTTT.

The gene calls are TRBV18 and TRBJ1-1; 7 bases agree with TRBD1. CDR3 length: 13 amino acids. CDR1 KGHSH and CDR2 LQKENI come from the germline V gene. V lost 3 bases to trimming and J lost 7 bases; unmatched junction nucleotides: 5. CDR3 nucleotides: TGTGCCAGCTCACCCAGACAGGGTTTTGAAGCTTTCTTT. Amino acids: CASSPRQGFEAFF. Using reference TRBV18 and TRBJ1-1 for the parts outside the CDR3, the full variable domain is NAGVMQNPRHLVRRRGQEARLRCSPMKGHSHVYWYRQLPEEGLKFMVYLQKENIIDESGMPKERFSAEFPKEGPSILRIQQVVRGDSAAYFCASSPRQGFEAFFGQGTRLTVV.

This chain connects TRBV30 to TRBJ2-2; D might be TRBD1 (5 bases). CDR3 length: 12 residues. V was shortened by 2 bases and J by 8 bases, with 9 bases between the two germline ends. Germline lookup yields CDR1 GTSNPN and CDR2 SVGIG (reference sequence). DNA for the CDR3: TGTGCCTGGAGTAAGGGGTTGGGGGAGCTGTTTTTT. Its protein product is CAWSKGLGELFF. The full variable domain, completed using reference TRBV30 and TRBJ2-2, is SQTIHQWPATLVQPVGSPLSLECTVEGTSNPNLYWYRQAAGRGLQLLFYSVGIGQISSEVPQNLSASRPQDRQFILSSKKLLLSDSGFYLCAWSKGLGELFFGEGSRLTVL.

Points on this clone: Different DNA sequences within this sample yield the same CDR3. V and J are TRBV5-1 and TRBJ2-7; no reliable D call. The CDR3 is made up of 12 amino acids. Germline-derived CDR1 and CDR2 are SGHRS and YFSETQ. Between the trimmed V and J ends, which lost 0 bases and 4 bases, there was a span of 5 bases. CDR3 DNA sequence: TGCGCCAGCAGCTTGGACGGGTACGAGCAGTACTTC. It specifies CASSLDGYEQYF.

J is TRBJ2-7 and V is TRBV28; no definite D call. The CDR3 is made up of 15 amino acids. CDR1 is MDHEN and CDR2 is SYDVKM in the germline V gene. The V end was cut by 2 bases, the J end by 1 base, with 12 bases between. CDR3 sequence: CASSLEAAGSYEQYF. The CDR3 DNA is TGTGCCAGCAGTTTAGAGGCGGCCGGGTCCTACGAGCAGTACTTC. Full variable domain (outside the CDR3, taken from reference TRBV28 and TRBJ2-7): DVKVTQSSRYLVKRTGEKVFLECVQDMDHENMFWYRQDPGLGLRLIYFSYDVKMKEKGDIPEGYSVSREKKERFSLILESASTNQTSMYLCASSLEAAGSYEQYFGPGTRLTVT.

V usage is TRBV6-5 and J usage is TRBJ2-7, with a weak D call TRBD2 (6 bases). Trimming left V 2 bases short and J 6 bases short, with 14 bases between. This CDR3 spans 14 amino acids. CDR1 and CDR2 (germline): MNHEY, SVGAGI. The DNA of the CDR3 is TGTGCCAGCAGTTACGGAGGGCGCCCCGTCGAGCAGTACTTC. Translated, it gives CASSYGGRPVEQYF.

As concerns this clone: The junction shows a germline mismatch at one end, possibly a read error. The chain joins TRBV15 to TRBJ2-4; 7 bases align to TRBD2. This CDR3 region has 12 residues. Looked up from germline, CDR1 is LNHNV and CDR2 is YYDKDF (reference sequence). The CDR3 reads CATSRDSGRASF. CDR3 bases: TGTGCCACCAGCAGAGATTCGGGGAGGGCGAGCTTC.

This clone appeared once. The V call is TRBV5-1, the J call TRBJ2-1, with TRBD2 matching 10 bases. Germline CDR1 is SGHRS and CDR2 is YFSETQ. The junction had 11 bases not matched to a gene; V was cut back by 4 bases and J by 10 bases. The CDR3 sequence is 15 residues long. The CDR3 sequence: CASSMTSGGAWEQFF. The DNA for the CDR3 is TGCGCCAGCAGCATGACCAGCGGGGGGGCCTGGGAGCAGTTCTTC.

The genes are TRBV30 and TRBJ2-5, with 7 nucleotides matching TRBD2. CDR1 and CDR2 from the germline V gene are GTSNPN and SVGIG (reference sequence). J was trimmed by 5 bases and V by 6 bases; bases with no gene match: 24. The CDR3 runs to 18 residues. CDR3 DNA: TGTGCCTGTCCCGACGCGCGGGGGACCCCGGGAGTTAGTGAGACCCAGTACTTC. Translating gives CACPDARGTPGVSETQYF.

CDR3 bases: TGTGCCAGCAGCTTGGCAACGGGGGGCCAGTACTTC. Translation: CASSLATGGQYF. This chain connects TRBV5-4 to TRBJ2-5, with TRBD2 matching 7 bases. CDR3 size: 12 residues. With 0 bases clipped from V and 10 bases from J, the junction kept 3 bases outside the gene matches. Germline CDR1 and CDR2: SGHNT and YYREEE (reference sequence).

There are a few counts of this clone. The chain recombines TRBV2 with TRBJ2-5, with TRBD2 matching 10 bases. This CDR3 has 17 amino acids. After removal of 8 bases from V and 3 bases from J, the junction contained 15 bases not matched to a gene. Looked up from germline, CDR1 is SNHLY and CDR2 is FYNNEI. Written as DNA, the CDR3 is TGTGCCAGCCGCCGTGGGGCTAGCGGGAGAGGGAAAGAGACCCAGTACTTC. Its translation: CASRRGASGRGKETQYF.